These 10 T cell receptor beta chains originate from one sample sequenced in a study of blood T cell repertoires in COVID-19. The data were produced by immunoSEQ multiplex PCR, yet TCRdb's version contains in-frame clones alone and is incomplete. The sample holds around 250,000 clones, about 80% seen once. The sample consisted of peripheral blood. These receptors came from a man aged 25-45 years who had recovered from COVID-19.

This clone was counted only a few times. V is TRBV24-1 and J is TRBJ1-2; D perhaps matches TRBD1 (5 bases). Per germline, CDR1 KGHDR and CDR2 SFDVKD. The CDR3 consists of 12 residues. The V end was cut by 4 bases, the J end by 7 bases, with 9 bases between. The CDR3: CATSDPGGGYTF. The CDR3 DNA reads TGTGCCACCAGTGACCCGGGGGGTGGCTACACCTTC.

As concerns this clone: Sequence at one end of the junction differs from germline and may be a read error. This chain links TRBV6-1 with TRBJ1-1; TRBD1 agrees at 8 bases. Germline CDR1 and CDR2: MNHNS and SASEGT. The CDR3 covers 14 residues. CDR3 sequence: CASREDRGIAEAFF. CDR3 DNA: TGTGCCAGCAGAGAAGACAGGGGTATCGCTGAAGCTTTCTTT.

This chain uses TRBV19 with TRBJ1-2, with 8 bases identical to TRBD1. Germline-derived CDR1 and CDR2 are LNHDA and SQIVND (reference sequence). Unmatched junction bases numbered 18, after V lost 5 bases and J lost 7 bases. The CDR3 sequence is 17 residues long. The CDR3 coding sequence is TGTGCCAGTAGTCCATCAATCCCAGGGGGCGAGACGGGTGGCTACACCTTC. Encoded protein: CASSPSIPGGETGGYTF. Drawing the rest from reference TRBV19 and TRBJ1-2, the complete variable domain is DGGITQSPKYLFRKEGQNVTLSCEQNLNHDAMYWYRQDPGQGLRLIYYSQIVNDFQKGDIAEGYSVSREKKESFPLTVTSAQKNPTAFYLCASSPSIPGGETGGYTFGSGTRLTVV.

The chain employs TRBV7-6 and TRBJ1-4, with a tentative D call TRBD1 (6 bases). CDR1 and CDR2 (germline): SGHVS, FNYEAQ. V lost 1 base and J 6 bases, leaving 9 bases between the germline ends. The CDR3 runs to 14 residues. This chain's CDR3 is CASSLGSGDEKLFF. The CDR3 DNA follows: TGTGCCAGCAGCTTAGGATCAGGGGATGAAAAACTGTTTTTT.

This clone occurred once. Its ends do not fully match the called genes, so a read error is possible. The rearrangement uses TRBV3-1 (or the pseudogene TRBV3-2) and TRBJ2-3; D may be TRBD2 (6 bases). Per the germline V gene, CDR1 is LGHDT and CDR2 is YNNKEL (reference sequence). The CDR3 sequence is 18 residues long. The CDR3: CTSSQDFGIGGGTDTQYF. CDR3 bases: TGTACCAGCAGCCAAGATTTTGGGATCGGGGGTGGCACAGATACGCAGTATTTT.

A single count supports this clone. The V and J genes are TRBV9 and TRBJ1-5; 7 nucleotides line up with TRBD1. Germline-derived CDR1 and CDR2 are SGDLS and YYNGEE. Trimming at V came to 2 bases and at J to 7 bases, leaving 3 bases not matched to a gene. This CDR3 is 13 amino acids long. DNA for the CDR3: TGTGCCAGCAGCGTTACAGGGGAACAGCCCCAGCATTTT. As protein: CASSVTGEQPQHF.

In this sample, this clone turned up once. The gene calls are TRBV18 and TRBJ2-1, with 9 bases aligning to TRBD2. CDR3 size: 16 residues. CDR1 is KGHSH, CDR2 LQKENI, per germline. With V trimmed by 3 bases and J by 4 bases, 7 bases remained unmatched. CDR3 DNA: TGTGCCAGCTCACCTGGGAGCGGGGGGCAATACAATGAGCAGTTCTTC. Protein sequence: CASSPGSGGQYNEQFF. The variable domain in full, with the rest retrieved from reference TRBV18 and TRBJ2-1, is NAGVMQNPRHLVRRRGQEARLRCSPMKGHSHVYWYRQLPEEGLKFMVYLQKENIIDESGMPKERFSAEFPKEGPSILRIQQVVRGDSAAYFCASSPGSGGQYNEQFFGPGTRLTVL.

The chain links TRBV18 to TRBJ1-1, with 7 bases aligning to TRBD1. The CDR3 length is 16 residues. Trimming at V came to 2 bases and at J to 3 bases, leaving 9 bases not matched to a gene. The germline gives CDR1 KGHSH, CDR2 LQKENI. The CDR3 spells CASSPIGAGGHTEAFF. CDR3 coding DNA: TGTGCCAGCTCACCAATTGGCGCAGGGGGACACACTGAAGCTTTCTTT.

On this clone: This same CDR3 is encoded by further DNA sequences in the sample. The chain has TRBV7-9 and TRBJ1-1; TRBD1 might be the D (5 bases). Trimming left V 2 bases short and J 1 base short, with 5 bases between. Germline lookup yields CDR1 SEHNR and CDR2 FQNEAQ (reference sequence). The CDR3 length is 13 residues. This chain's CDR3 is CASSLQGNTEAFF. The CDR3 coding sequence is TGTGCCAGCAGCTTACAGGGGAACACTGAAGCTTTCTTT.

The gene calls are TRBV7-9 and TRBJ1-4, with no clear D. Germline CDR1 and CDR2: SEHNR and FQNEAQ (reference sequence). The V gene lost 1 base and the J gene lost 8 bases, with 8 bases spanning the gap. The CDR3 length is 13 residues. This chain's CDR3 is CASSLVGWEKLFF. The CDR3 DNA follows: TGTGCCAGCAGCTTAGTGGGCTGGGAAAAACTGTTTTTT.